The TCR beta chain under discussion was sequenced for a study of blood T cell repertoires in COVID-19. This CDR3 has 15 residues. Germline loops: CDR1 MNHNS, CDR2 SASEGT. V lost 5 bases to trimming and J lost 8 bases; unmatched junction nucleotides: 7. Those enrolled, adults aged 18 to 89 years, came from under 25 US areas. Source study methods: Using reference gene primer amplification, nucleated cell counts were estimated. TCRdb's copy holds only in-frame clones and misses some; the assay was immunoSEQ multiplex PCR. The V and J calls and the clone size are those of that table, but D and trimming were determined from the DNA. Among about 180,000 clones listed, approximately 85% were seen once.

The V and J genes are TRBV6-1 and TRBJ1-6; 9 bases match TRBD1. The origin of this receptor is a man aged 35-49 years who had recovered from COVID-19. The specimen was PBMCs or T cells enriched from blood (not recorded which). CDR3 loop: CASSFSGQGYSPLHF. CDR3 DNA: TGTGCCAGCAGTTTTTCAGGACAGGGGTATTCACCCCTCCACTTT.